Below are 6 T cell receptor beta chains sequenced from a single sample in a study of shared clonotypes between healthy human individuals. Some clones are missing from TCRdb's copy, which holds only in-frame ones; the method was immunoSEQ multiplex PCR. The profile shows roughly 1,100,000 clones, around 76% of them singletons. Sequencing used memory CD4+ T cells sorted from blood. Stated subset: CD45RA-negative fraction. Every receptor here comes from a young man in good health.

V and J are TRBV7-9 and TRBJ2-2, with a tentative D call TRBD2 (6 bases). V lost 5 bases, J lost 5 bases, and 21 bases lay in between. The CDR3 consists of 17 residues. Germline values: CDR1 SEHNR, CDR2 FQNEAQ (reference sequence). CDR3 loop: CASSPPGLAVVTGELFF. The CDR3 DNA is TGTGCCAGCAGCCCACCGGGACTCGCAGTTGTTACCGGGGAGCTGTTTTTT.

The J gene is TRBJ2-7, the V gene TRBV23-1; the match to TRBD2 covers 7 bases. TRBV23-1 is placed among ORFs of uncertain function. The CDR3 totals 16 residues. J lost 4 bases, V lost 4 bases, and 13 bases had no gene match. CDR3: CASSRDLRDYHYEQYF. The CDR3 region has the DNA TGCGCCAGCAGTCGAGACCTCCGGGACTACCATTACGAGCAGTACTTC.

The chain joins TRBV15 to TRBJ1-1; the D gene is possibly TRBD1 (5 bases). With 1 base removed from V and 6 bases from J, the gap between germline ends came to 24 bases. This CDR3 spans 18 amino acids. Germline V gives CDR1 LNHNV, CDR2 YYDKDF (reference sequence). The CDR3 DNA follows: TGTGCCACCAGCAGAGCGAGTGGCAGGGTCTATCTCCGCCCTGAAGCTTTCTTT. It translates to CATSRASGRVYLRPEAFF. The variable domain in full, completed from reference TRBV15 and TRBJ1-1, reads DAMVIQNPRYQVTQFGKPVTLSCSQTLNHNVMYWYQQKSSQAPKLLFHYYDKDFNNEADTPDNFQSRRPNTSFCFLDIRSPGLGDTAMYLCATSRASGRVYLRPEAFFGQGTRLTVV.

This clone was detected a few times. The genes are TRBV28 and TRBJ1-2; a weak D match, TRBD1 (6 bases). Germline lookup yields CDR1 MDHEN and CDR2 SYDVKM. V was trimmed by 6 bases and J by 0 bases, leaving 14 bases between them. The CDR3 consists of 15 residues. This CDR3 reads CASSSRGPTNYGYTF. The CDR3 nucleotides read TGTGCCAGCAGCTCCAGGGGACCCACTAACTATGGCTACACCTTC.

Only a few counts were recorded for this clone. Other nucleotide sequences in the sample specify the same CDR3. The rearrangement joins TRBV6-1 to TRBJ2-7, with 7 bases lining up with TRBD2. Germline V gene sequence: CDR1 MNHNS, CDR2 SASEGT. V trimming: 0 bases; J trimming: 5 bases; junction bases outside the gene matches: 4. The CDR3 is 14 amino acids. CDR3 loop: CASSEALGGNEQYF. For the CDR3, the DNA is TGTGCCAGCAGTGAAGCCTTGGGGGGGAACGAGCAGTACTTC.

This sequence joins TRBV7-2 and TRBJ2-2, with 8 bases lining up with TRBD2. V shed 6 bases, J shed 2 bases, and the junction held 8 bases outside the gene matches. The CDR3 extends over 16 amino acids. CDR1 and CDR2 from the germline V gene are SGHTA and FQGNSA. The CDR3 DNA is TGTGCCAGCAGTAGAGTACTAGCGGTAAACACCGGGGAGCTGTTTTTT. It specifies CASSRVLAVNTGELFF. Together with reference TRBV7-2 and TRBJ2-2, the CDR3 gives the full variable domain: GAGVSQSPSNKVTEKGKDVELRCDPISGHTALYWYRQSLGQGLEFLIYFQGNSAPDKSGLPSDRFSAERTGGSVSTLTIQRTQQEDSAVYLCASSRVLAVNTGELFFGEGSRLTVL.